This section outlines one TCR beta chain sequence together with its context. Antigen specificity is unknown. These data belong to a study of cytomegalovirus exposure and HLA in healthy donors. Points from the study as a whole: Usually a TCR sequence was rare, but some public TCRs were found in many donors.

Measured with immunoSEQ multiplex PCR; TCRdb has only the in-frame clones, and not every one. Among under 400,000 clones, roughly 88% were seen once, and the ten largest hold more than 0.95%. The sequence was obtained from a man aged 25-45 years in good health and CMV-seronegative. Sequencing was done on a sample of PBMCs.

CDR3 nucleotides: TGTGCCAGCAGTGAAGGGTGGGGACAGGGTAGACCCGAGCAGTACTTC. Protein: CASSEGWGQGRPEQYF. The chain uses TRBV6-1 and TRBJ2-7, with 9 bases fitting TRBD1. Germline assignment: CDR1 MNHNS and CDR2 SASEGT. The V segment lost 1 base and the J segment 6 bases; nucleotides outside the gene matches: 10. The CDR3 runs to 16 residues.